These 28 T cell receptor beta chains share one sample of origin, sequenced in a study of CD8 T cells in ankylosing spondylitis. Study-wide results and limits: A motif of 7 to 9 highly homologous TCR beta variants was seen as apparently characteristic of ankylosing spondylitis blood.

Their antigen targets remain unknown. TCRdb called the 5' RACE reads again in MiXCR, with one record for every CDR3 protein. The table has about 440,000 distinct CDR3 sequences, more than 15% seen once. Sample: blood, either unsorted or a sorted T cell fraction (not recorded which). The source of these receptors is a male donor with ankylosing spondylitis.

This clonotype has only a few counts. The chain combines TRBV28 with TRBJ1-1; D unresolved. The ends were cut back, 3 bases at V and 6 bases at J, with 17 bases in the middle. Germline-derived CDR1 and CDR2 are MDHEN and SYDVKM. CDR3 size: 15 residues. The CDR3 nucleotides read TGTGCCAGCAGTTTCGCGGGCTCCACCAACCCTGAAGCTTTCTTT. Residues: CASSFAGSTNPEAFF.

The rearrangement joins TRBV12-3 or TRBV12-4 to TRBJ2-3, with 7 bases identical to TRBD2. Trimming at V came to 6 bases and at J to 6 bases, leaving 12 bases not matched to a gene. The CDR3 is made up of 15 amino acids. CDR3 loop: CASRTKLGGLDTQYF. CDR3 in DNA: TGTGCCAGCAGAACTAAACTGGGGGGGTTGGATACGCAGTATTTT.

The table lists this clonotype with many counts. The rearrangement links TRBV4-1 to TRBJ1-5; the D is unclear. CDR3 length: 13 amino acids. V lost 0 bases to trimming and J lost 9 bases, with 9 bases between them. CDR1 MGHRA and CDR2 YSYEKL come from the germline V gene. Here the CDR3 reads CASSQELFRPQHF. The CDR3 nucleotides are TGCGCCAGCAGCCAAGAACTCTTTAGGCCCCAGCATTTT.

This clonotype came up many times. The chain uses TRBV9 and TRBJ2-3; TRBD1 or TRBD2 may be the D gene (6 bases each). Trimming cost V 3 bases and J 6 bases, with 20 bases left between them. The CDR3 is 16 residues long. The V gene's germline CDR1 is SGDLS and CDR2 YYNGEE. The CDR3, as DNA: TGTGCCAGCAGCGGCTCTCCTGGGGGCCGGGGGGATACGCAGTATTTT. The encoded protein is CASSGSPGGRGDTQYF. Complete variable domain (other parts from reference TRBV9 and TRBJ2-3): DSGVTQTPKHLITATGQRVTLRCSPRSGDLSVYWYQQSLDQGLQFLIQYYNGEERAKGNILERFSAQQFPDLHSELNLSSLELGDSALYFCASSGSPGGRGDTQYFGPGTRLTVL.

This clonotype was counted a few times. The J gene is TRBJ1-2, the V gene TRBV20-1, with 8 bases matching TRBD1. V shed 1 base and J 5 bases; nucleotides not matched to a gene: 6. Germline lookup yields CDR1 DFQATT and CDR2 SNEGSKA (reference sequence). CDR3 size: 14 residues. CDR3 sequence reads: CSARGTGRFYGYTF. The DNA of the CDR3 is TGCAGTGCTAGAGGGACAGGGAGATTTTATGGCTACACCTTC.

This clonotype was picked up a small number of times. Because the CDR3's place on the DNA is in doubt, the DNA is left out and the CDR3 is given as listed by TCRdb. This rearrangement joins TRBV29-1 to TRBJ1-3; no DNA check was done on the table's D call, TRBD1. The CDR3 contains 12 residues when both ends are counted. Germline V gene lookup returns CDR1 SQVTM and CDR2 ANQGSEA. The CDR3 sequence: CSVFGQGSGVYF.

The chain combines TRBV13 with TRBJ1-6; 8 positions match TRBD1. The CDR3 covers 15 residues. V trimming: 5 bases; J trimming: 3 bases; junction bases outside the gene matches: 3. Germline CDR1 and CDR2: PRHDT and FYEKMQ (reference sequence). CDR3 sequence reads: CASSRDRGYNSPLHF. CDR3 DNA: TGTGCCAGCAGCCGTGACAGGGGCTATAATTCACCCCTCCACTTT.

This chain joins TRBV5-5 and TRBJ2-7; TRBD1 might be the D (6 bases). With 0 bases removed from V and 0 bases from J, the gap between germline ends came to 10 bases. Per germline, CDR1 SGHKS and CDR2 YYEKEE (reference sequence). The CDR3 is 15 residues long. The CDR3 loop is CASSLGWDTSYEQYF. The CDR3 DNA follows: TGTGCCAGCAGCTTGGGGTGGGACACCTCCTACGAGCAGTACTTC.

V gene TRBV10-2 combines with J gene TRBJ1-1, with TRBD1 matching over 7 bases. The CDR3 contains 16 residues. Per germline, CDR1 WSHSY and CDR2 SAAADI. V lost 3 bases to trimming and J lost 5 bases; unmatched junction nucleotides: 12. DNA of the CDR3: TGCGCCAGCAGTGACCCGGCAGGGGGGGGAACGACTGAAGCTTTCTTT. As protein: CASSDPAGGGTTEAFF.

This clonotype has more than one count but fewer than ten. The chain has TRBV30 and TRBJ1-4, with TRBD1 identical over 11 bases. The CDR3 totals 15 residues. Germline V lookup: CDR1 GTSNPN, CDR2 SVGIG (reference sequence). The V and J ends lost 3 bases and 7 bases, in that order; junction bases with no gene match: 7. The CDR3 DNA follows: TGTGCCTGGAGGGGACAGGGGGTATCTCGTGAAAAACTGTTTTTT. Translating it yields CAWRGQGVSREKLFF.

The rearrangement joins TRBV3-1 to TRBJ1-4; D not resolved. CDR3 length: 12 amino acids. Trimming pared 3 bases from V and 5 bases from J, leaving 4 bases between. The germline V gene has CDR1 LGHDT and CDR2 YNNKEL (reference sequence). The chain's CDR3 is CASSHHNEKLFF. CDR3 sequence (DNA): TGTGCCAGCAGCCACCACAATGAAAAACTGTTTTTT.

This sequence joins TRBV18 and TRBJ1-4; D may be TRBD1 (6 bases). In germline, CDR1 is KGHSH, CDR2 LQKENI. Trimming took 2 bases from V and 7 from J, leaving 14 bases between them. This CDR3 contains 15 residues. The CDR3 nucleotides read TGTGCCAGCTCACCAAGTGCCGGGGGCGTTGAAAAACTGTTTTTT. Translating it yields CASSPSAGGVEKLFF. Using reference TRBV18 and TRBJ1-4 for the parts outside the CDR3, the full variable domain is NAGVMQNPRHLVRRRGQEARLRCSPMKGHSHVYWYRQLPEEGLKFMVYLQKENIIDESGMPKERFSAEFPKEGPSILRIQQVVRGDSAAYFCASSPSAGGVEKLFFGSGTQLSVL.

The gene calls are TRBV4-3 and TRBJ2-2; D tentatively fits TRBD1 or TRBD2 (7 bases each). Trimming cost V 0 bases and J 2 bases, with 13 bases left between them. Germline assignment: CDR1 LGHNA and CDR2 YSLEER. This CDR3 has 17 residues. CDR3 coding DNA: TGCGCCAGCAGCCAAGAGGGAGGGGGCGGAAACACCGGGGAGCTGTTTTTT. Its translation: CASSQEGGGGNTGELFF.

The chain joins TRBV20-1 to TRBJ2-5; the D is unclear. With 0 bases removed from V and 5 bases from J, the gap between germline ends came to 10 bases. The CDR3 loop spans 13 amino acids. Germline CDR1 is DFQATT and CDR2 is SNEGSKA (reference sequence). The CDR3 protein is CSARDRLGETQYF. The CDR3 nucleotides are TGCAGTGCTAGAGATCGCTTGGGGGAGACCCAGTACTTC.

The V and J genes are TRBV5-5 and TRBJ1-1, with TRBD1 matching 7 bases. The CDR3 consists of 17 residues. J was trimmed by 5 bases and V by 4 bases; bases with no gene match: 17. Germline V gives CDR1 SGHKS, CDR2 YYEKEE (reference sequence). This chain's CDR3 is CASSLQPLGQARTEAFF. CDR3 sequence (DNA): TGTGCCAGCAGCCTGCAGCCCCTCGGACAGGCGAGGACTGAAGCTTTCTTT. The full variable domain, with the rest looked up from reference TRBV5-5 and TRBJ1-1, is DAGVTQSPTHLIKTRGQQVTLRCSPISGHKSVSWYQQVLGQGPQFIFQYYEKEERGRGNFPDRFSARQFPNYSSELNVNALLLGDSALYLCASSLQPLGQARTEAFFGQGTRLTVV.

This clonotype was counted between two and nine times. This sequence joins TRBV2 and TRBJ1-4; unclear D gene. Germline V gene data show CDR1 as SNHLY and CDR2 as FYNNEI. The CDR3 loop spans 13 amino acids. Trimming removed 6 bases from V and 6 bases from J, with 11 bases in between. The chain's CDR3 is CASRRDLDEKLFF. The CDR3 DNA reads TGTGCCAGCAGACGAGATTTAGATGAAAAACTGTTTTTT.

This clonotype was detected a few times. The CDR3 nucleotides read TGCGCCAGCAGCTTGGGGACAAAATTCACTGAAGCTTTCTTT. This translates into CASSLGTKFTEAFF. The V call is TRBV5-1, the J call TRBJ1-1; D may be TRBD1 (5 bases). Germline CDR1 SGHRS, CDR2 YFSETQ. This CDR3 spans 14 amino acids. Deletions cut 0 bases from V and 4 bases from J, with 10 bases between. Supplemented by reference TRBV5-1 and TRBJ1-1, the full variable domain reads KAGVTQTPRYLIKTRGQQVTLSCSPISGHRSVSWYQQTPGQGLQFLFEYFSETQRNKGNFPGRFSGRQFSNSRSEMNVSTLELGDSALYLCASSLGTKFTEAFFGQGTRLTVV.

The sample holds a few counts of this clonotype. V gene TRBV12-3 or TRBV12-4 combines with J gene TRBJ1-5; 7 bases are a match to TRBD1. With 5 bases clipped from V and 6 bases from J, the junction kept 7 bases outside the gene matches. The CDR3 has 14 residues. The CDR3 here is CASSVTGFGQPQHF. The CDR3 nucleotides are TGTGCCAGCAGTGTGACAGGGTTCGGTCAGCCCCAGCATTTT.

The CDR3: CSARQGTSGSYEQYF. The CDR3 nucleotides read TGCAGTGCTCGCCAGGGGACTAGCGGCTCCTACGAGCAGTACTTC. The chain recombines TRBV20-1 with TRBJ2-7; TRBD2 matches 11 bases. Per germline, CDR1 DFQATT and CDR2 SNEGSKA (reference sequence). The CDR3 spans 15 residues. Trimming cost V 5 bases and J 0 bases; bases outside gene matches: 6.

This clonotype was recorded many times. The rearrangement links TRBV12-3 or TRBV12-4 to TRBJ2-1; D is undetermined. This CDR3 comprises 11 residues. Trimming shortened V by 2 bases and J by 10 bases, and 6 bases separated the two germline ends. CDR3 nucleotides: TGTGCCAGCAGTTTAATGGGGGAGCAGTTCTTC. This sequence encodes CASSLMGEQFF.

The V and J genes are TRBV30 and TRBJ1-5; 8 bases match TRBD1. V shed 2 bases, J shed 6 bases, and the junction held 6 bases outside the gene matches. The germline CDR1 and CDR2 sequences are GTSNPN and SVGIG (reference sequence). The CDR3 length is 14 residues. CDR3 sequence (DNA): TGTGCCTGGAGTAGGCAGGGGGCCTCTCAGCCCCAGCATTTT. Its translation: CAWSRQGASQPQHF.

The rearrangement links TRBV4-1 to TRBJ2-7; 10 nucleotides match TRBD2. The trim removed 1 base at V and 4 bases at J, leaving 7 bases unmatched. Germline V gives CDR1 MGHRA, CDR2 YSYEKL. The CDR3 covers 16 residues. The CDR3 coding sequence is TGCGCCAGCAGCCAAGGGGTTAGCGGGGGGACATACGAGCAGTACTTC. It encodes CASSQGVSGGTYEQYF.

The gene calls are TRBV5-1 and TRBJ2-7; D gene ambiguous. Germline V gene lookup returns CDR1 SGHRS and CDR2 YFSETQ. V was clipped by 3 bases and J by 4 bases, with 14 bases between them. This CDR3 has 14 residues. This chain's CDR3 is CASSSGSVGYEQYF. CDR3 sequence (DNA): TGCGCCAGCAGCTCGGGCAGTGTGGGGTACGAGCAGTACTTC. The variable domain in full, with the rest retrieved from reference TRBV5-1 and TRBJ2-7, is KAGVTQTPRYLIKTRGQQVTLSCSPISGHRSVSWYQQTPGQGLQFLFEYFSETQRNKGNFPGRFSGRQFSNSRSEMNVSTLELGDSALYLCASSSGSVGYEQYFGPGTRLTVT.

The sample holds a few counts of this clonotype. This sequence joins TRBV10-3 and TRBJ1-1; unclear D gene. V lost 4 bases to trimming and J lost 7 bases, with 13 bases between them. Per the germline V gene, CDR1 is ENHRY and CDR2 is SYGVKD. The CDR3 loop spans 13 amino acids. CDR3 sequence reads: CAISAGRALEAFF. CDR3 nucleotide sequence: TGTGCCATCAGTGCAGGAAGGGCCCTTGAAGCTTTCTTT.

The chain couples TRBV20-1 to TRBJ2-1; weak D call: TRBD1 (5 bases). The V gene lost 0 bases and the J gene lost 8 bases, with 20 bases spanning the gap. CDR1 DFQATT and CDR2 SNEGSKA come from the germline V gene (reference sequence). The CDR3 extends over 16 amino acids. The CDR3 spells CSARDPGGRVSDEQFF. In DNA form, the CDR3 reads TGCAGTGCTAGAGATCCGGGCGGCAGGGTCAGCGATGAGCAGTTCTTC.

The chain couples TRBV7-9 to TRBJ1-6; D is perhaps TRBD1 (6 bases). The CDR3 totals 14 residues. Trimming removed 5 bases at V and 6 bases at J, with 11 bases between. Germline values: CDR1 SEHNR, CDR2 FQNEAQ (reference sequence). For the CDR3, the DNA is TGTGCCAGCAGCAAGGACAGAATTAATTCACCCCTCCACTTT. Translating gives CASSKDRINSPLHF.

This clonotype was seen a few times. V and J are TRBV24-1 and TRBJ2-3; 7 bases fit TRBD2. Looked up from germline, CDR1 is KGHDR and CDR2 is SFDVKD. V was pared by 4 bases and J by 2 bases, with 5 bases of the junction left unmatched. The CDR3 is made up of 15 amino acids. This chain's CDR3 is CATSEAGASTDTQYF. The CDR3 DNA is TGTGCCACCAGTGAGGCGGGAGCCTCCACAGATACGCAGTATTTT.

This rearrangement joins TRBV4-1 to TRBJ2-7; no clear D gene. The CDR3 is 14 residues long. Trimming removed 3 bases from V and 0 bases from J, with 9 bases in between. CDR1 and CDR2 from the germline V gene are MGHRA and YSYEKL. The CDR3 spells CASSQERISYEQYF. CDR3 DNA: TGCGCCAGCAGCCAGGAGAGAATCTCCTACGAGCAGTACTTC.